Shown below are 3 T cell receptor beta chains from a single sample sequenced in a study of cytomegalovirus exposure and HLA in healthy donors. Use of 60 Vbeta and 13 Jbeta primers characterized the PCR. Using immunoSEQ multiplex PCR, the repertoire was profiled, and TCRdb retains in-frame clones only, with some absent. The sample carries some 180,000 clones, around 80% recorded once. The sample was PBMCs. These receptors were obtained from a woman in her thirties in good health and CMV-seronegative.

The CDR3 nucleotides are TGCGCCAGCAGCGCGGGGCATTTGGATACGCAGTATTTT. Encoded protein: CASSAGHLDTQYF. The J gene is TRBJ2-3, the V gene TRBV5-1; the D gene is possibly TRBD2 (6 bases). Germline V gene sequence: CDR1 SGHRS, CDR2 YFSETQ. This CDR3 contains 13 residues. V was clipped by 4 bases and J by 6 bases, with 12 bases between them.

J is TRBJ2-7 and V is TRBV7-8; D not certain. The V gene's germline CDR1 is SGHVS and CDR2 FQNEAQ. The V end lost 6 bases, the J end lost 0 bases, and 15 bases lay between the germline ends. CDR3 size: 15 residues. CDR3 sequence: CASRSTLTLSYEQYF. The CDR3 DNA reads TGTGCCAGCAGGTCTACCCTCACGCTCTCCTACGAGCAGTACTTC.

The J gene is TRBJ1-3, the V gene TRBV5-4; D is uncertain. Germline V gene data show CDR1 as SGHNT and CDR2 as YYREEE (reference sequence). Trimming cost V 4 bases and J 1 base, with 9 bases left between them. The CDR3 runs to 14 residues. The CDR3, as DNA: TGTGCCAGCAGCACGGGGTTTTCTGGAAACACCATATATTTT. This codes for CASSTGFSGNTIYF. Variable domain in full (rest from reference TRBV5-4 and TRBJ1-3): ETGVTQSPTHLIKTRGQQVTLRCSSQSGHNTVSWYQQALGQGPQFIFQYYREEENGRGNFPPRFSGLQFPNYSSELNVNALELDDSALYLCASSTGFSGNTIYFGEGSWLTVV.